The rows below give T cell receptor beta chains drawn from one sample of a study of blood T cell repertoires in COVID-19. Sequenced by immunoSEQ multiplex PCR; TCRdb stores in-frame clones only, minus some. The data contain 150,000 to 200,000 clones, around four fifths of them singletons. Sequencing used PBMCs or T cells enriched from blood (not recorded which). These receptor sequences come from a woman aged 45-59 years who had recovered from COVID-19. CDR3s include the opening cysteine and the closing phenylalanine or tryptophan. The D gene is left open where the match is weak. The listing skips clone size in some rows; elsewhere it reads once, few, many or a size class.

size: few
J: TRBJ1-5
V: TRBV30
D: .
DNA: TGTGCCTGGAGTCTAAAGGGGGTTCAGCCCCAGCATTTT
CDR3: CAWSLKGVQPQHF

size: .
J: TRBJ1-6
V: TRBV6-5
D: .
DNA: TGTGCCAGCACCGACAGCTTTTCAGATTCACCCCTCCACTTT
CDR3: CASTDSFSDSPLHF

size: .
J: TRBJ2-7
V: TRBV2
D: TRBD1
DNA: TGTGCCAGCAGGAAAATACAGGGGTACGAGCAGTACTTC
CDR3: CASRKIQGYEQYF

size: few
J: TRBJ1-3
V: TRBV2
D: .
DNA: TGTGCCAGCAGAGGACCTCAAGGACTGAAATCTGGAAACACCATATATTTT
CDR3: CASRGPQGLKSGNTIYF

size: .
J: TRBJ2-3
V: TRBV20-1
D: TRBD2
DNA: TGCAGTGCTAGTGGACCCGGGACTAGCGGCCGCACAGATACGCAGTATTTT
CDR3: CSASGPGTSGRTDTQYF

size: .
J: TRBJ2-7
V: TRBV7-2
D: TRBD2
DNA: TGTGCCAGCAGCGTACTAGCGGGAGAGTTTCACGAGCAGTACTTC
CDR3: CASSVLAGEFHEQYF

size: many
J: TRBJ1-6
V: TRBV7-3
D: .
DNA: TGTGCCAGCAGCTTAGGGGAGGCGAGACCCCTCCACTTT
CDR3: CASSLGEARPLHF

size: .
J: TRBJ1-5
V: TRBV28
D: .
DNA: TGTGCCAGCAGTTTATTCGGGGGGAATCAGCCCCAGCATTTT
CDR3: CASSLFGGNQPQHF

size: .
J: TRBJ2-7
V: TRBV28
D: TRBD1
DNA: TGTGCCAGCAGTTCCATAGCAATCCGGGACAGGGGTTCCCTTAAGTTCGAGCAGTACTTC
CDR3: CASSSIAIRDRGSLKFEQYF

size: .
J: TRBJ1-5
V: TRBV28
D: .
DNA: TGTGCCAGCAGCGCCAATCTGGGAGGCAATCAGCCCCAGCATTTT
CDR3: CASSANLGGNQPQHF

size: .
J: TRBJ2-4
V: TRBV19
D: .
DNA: TGTGCCAGTAGTATAGGGGGCGCGGCCAAAAACATTCAGTACTTC
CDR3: CASSIGGAAKNIQYF

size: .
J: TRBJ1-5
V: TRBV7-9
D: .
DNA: TGTGCCAGCAGCTTTGACAGTTTTCAGCCCCAGCATTTT
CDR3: CASSFDSFQPQHF

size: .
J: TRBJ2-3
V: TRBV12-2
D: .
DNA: TGTGCAAGTCGCTCCGGGGGTCCCACAGATACGCAGTATTTT
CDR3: CASRSGGPTDTQYF

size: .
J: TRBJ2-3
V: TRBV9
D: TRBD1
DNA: TGTGCCAGCAGCGTAGGACAGGGCGCAGATACGCAGTATTTT
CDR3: CASSVGQGADTQYF

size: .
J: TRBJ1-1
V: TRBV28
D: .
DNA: TGTGCCAGCAGTTTTTCTGGGCCACGGGGGAACACTGAAGCTTTCTTT
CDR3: CASSFSGPRGNTEAFF

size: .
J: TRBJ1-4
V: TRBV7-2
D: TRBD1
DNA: TGTGCCAGCAGACAGGACAGGGGATCCGAAAAACTGTTTTTT
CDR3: CASRQDRGSEKLFF

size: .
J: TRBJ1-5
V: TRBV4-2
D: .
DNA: TGTGCCAGCAGCCAAGATCTAGCTATTCTGGGCCGTAGCAATCAGCCCCAGCATTTT
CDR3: CASSQDLAILGRSNQPQHF

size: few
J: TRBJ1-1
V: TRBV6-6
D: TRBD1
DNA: TGTGCCAGCAGTCGCCGACAGGGTACCTTTATGAACACTGAAGCTTTCTTT
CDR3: CASSRRQGTFMNTEAFF

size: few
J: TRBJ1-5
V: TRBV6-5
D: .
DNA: TGTGCCAGCAGTCCCCAGGGATACCCTACGGGGCCCCAGCATTTT
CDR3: CASSPQGYPTGPQHF

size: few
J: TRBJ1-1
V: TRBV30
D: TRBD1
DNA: TGTGCCTGGGGGTCCCGGGACAGGAACACTGAAGCTTTCTTT
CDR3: CAWGSRDRNTEAFF

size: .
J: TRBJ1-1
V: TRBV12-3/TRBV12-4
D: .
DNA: TGTGCCAGCAGTACGCATAGGAGCACTGAAGCTTTCTTT
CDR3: CASSTHRSTEAFF

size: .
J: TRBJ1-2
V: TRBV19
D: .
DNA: TGTGCCAGTAGTGTCTTGGACAGTTATGGCTACACCTTC
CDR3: CASSVLDSYGYTF

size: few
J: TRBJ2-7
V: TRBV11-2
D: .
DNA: TGTGCCAGCAGCCAGACAGTAAGCCCCTACGAGCAGTACTTC
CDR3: CASSQTVSPYEQYF

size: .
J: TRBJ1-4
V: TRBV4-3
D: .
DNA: TGCGCCAGCAGCCAAGGAGGGTTCACTAATGAAAAACTGTTTTTT
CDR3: CASSQGGFTNEKLFF

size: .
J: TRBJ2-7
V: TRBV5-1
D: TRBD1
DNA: TGCGCCAGCAGCTTCGGCCGACAGGGGTACTACGAGCAGTACTTC
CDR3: CASSFGRQGYYEQYF

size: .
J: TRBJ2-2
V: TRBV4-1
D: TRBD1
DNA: TGCGCCAGCAGCCAAGGAATTGGACAGGGGGAGGCCACCGGGGAGCTGTTTTTT
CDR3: CASSQGIGQGEATGELFF

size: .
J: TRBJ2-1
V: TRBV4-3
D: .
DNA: TGCGCCAGCAGCCAAGTTCTAGCTGAGAGCTCCTACAATGAGCAGTTCTTC
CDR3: CASSQVLAESSYNEQFF

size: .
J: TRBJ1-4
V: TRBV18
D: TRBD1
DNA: TGTGCCAGCTCAGACGAGGACAGGGAAAATGAAAAACTGTTTTTT
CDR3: CASSDEDRENEKLFF

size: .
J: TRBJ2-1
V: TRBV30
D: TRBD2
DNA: TGTGCCTGGAGTGTGGGACTAGCGGGAGGGCCTGTTGGTGAGCAGTTCTTC
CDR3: CAWSVGLAGGPVGEQFF

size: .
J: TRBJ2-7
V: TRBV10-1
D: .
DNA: TGCGCCAGCCCCCGGCGGGGAGCCTACGAGCAGTACTTC
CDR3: CASPRRGAYEQYF

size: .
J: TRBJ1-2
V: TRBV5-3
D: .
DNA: TGTGCCAGAAGCTGGCTACCCGGCGGGGGAACTTTGGGCTACACCTTC
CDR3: CARSWLPGGGTLGYTF

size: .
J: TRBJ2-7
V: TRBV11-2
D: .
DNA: TGTGCCAGCAGCTCCCCGCACAAGTATTCCTCCTACGAGCAGTACTTC
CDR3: CASSSPHKYSSYEQYF

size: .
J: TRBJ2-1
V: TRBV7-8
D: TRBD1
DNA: TGTGCCAGCCGCGAACAGGGGCGGCATGAGCAGTTCTTC
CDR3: CASREQGRHEQFF

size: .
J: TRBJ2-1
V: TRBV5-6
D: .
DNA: TGTGCCAGCAGCTTGGGCAGGGTCAGGGAGCAGTTCTTC
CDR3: CASSLGRVREQFF

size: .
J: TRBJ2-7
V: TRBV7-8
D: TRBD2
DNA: TGTGCCAGCAGCCCGCGACTAGCGGGAGACTACGAGCAGTACTTC
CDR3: CASSPRLAGDYEQYF

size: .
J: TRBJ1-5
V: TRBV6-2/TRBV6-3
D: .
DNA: TGTGCCAGCAGTTACGCGGGGTCGGGACAGCCCCAGCATTTT
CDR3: CASSYAGSGQPQHF

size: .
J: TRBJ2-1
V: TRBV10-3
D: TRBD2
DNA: TGTGCCACCACAGCTAGCGGGAGGGATAGCAATGAGCAGTTCTTC
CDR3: CATTASGRDSNEQFF

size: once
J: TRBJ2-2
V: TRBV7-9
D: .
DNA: TGTGCCAGCAGCTTAAATGAGGGAAGTATGGGCACCGGGGAGCTGTTTTTT
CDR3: CASSLNEGSMGTGELFF

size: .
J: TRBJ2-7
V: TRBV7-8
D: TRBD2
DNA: TGTGCCAGCGGAAAAGCGGGAGTTAGGACCTACGAGCAGTACTTC
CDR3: CASGKAGVRTYEQYF

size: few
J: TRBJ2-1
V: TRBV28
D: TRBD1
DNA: TGTGCCAGCAGTTACTTCCCCGAGAATAGGGGACAGGACTACAATGAGCAGTTCTTC
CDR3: CASSYFPENRGQDYNEQFF

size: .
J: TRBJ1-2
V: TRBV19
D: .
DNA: TGTGCCAGTAGTATTCGGAGCCGGAGTGACGGCTACACCTTC
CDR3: CASSIRSRSDGYTF

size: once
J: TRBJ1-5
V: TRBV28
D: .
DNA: TGTGCCAGCAGCCCGACCAGGACAAACAATCAGCCCCAGCATTTT
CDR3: CASSPTRTNNQPQHF

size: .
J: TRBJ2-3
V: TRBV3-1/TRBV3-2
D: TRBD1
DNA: TGTGCCAGCAGCCCCCCGGGACAGGGAAAAGATACGCAGTATTTT
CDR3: CASSPPGQGKDTQYF

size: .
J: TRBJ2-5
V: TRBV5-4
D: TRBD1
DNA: TGTGCCAGCAGCCTACTGGACAGGAGGAGTCAAGAGACCCAGTACTTC
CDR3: CASSLLDRRSQETQYF

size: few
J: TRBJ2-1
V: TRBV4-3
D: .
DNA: TGCGCCAGCAGCCAAGTAAAGGGGAATGAGCAGTTCTTC
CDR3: CASSQVKGNEQFF

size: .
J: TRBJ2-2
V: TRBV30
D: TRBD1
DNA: TGTGCCTGGACCGGGACAGGGTGGGACACCGGGGAGCTGTTTTTT
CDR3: CAWTGTGWDTGELFF

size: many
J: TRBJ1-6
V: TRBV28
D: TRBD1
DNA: TGTGCCAGCAGTCCGGGACAGGGTGGTTCACCCCTCCACTTT
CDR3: CASSPGQGGSPLHF

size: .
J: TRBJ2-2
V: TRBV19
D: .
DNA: TGTGCCAGTAGTCCCGGACGGGGGCAGGGGGGAAACACCGGGGAGCTGTTTTTT
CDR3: CASSPGRGQGGNTGELFF

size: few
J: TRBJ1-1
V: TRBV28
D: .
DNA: TGTGCCAGCGTGAGTCCGGCGTCCGGACAGTGGAACACTGAAGCTTTCTTT
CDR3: CASVSPASGQWNTEAFF

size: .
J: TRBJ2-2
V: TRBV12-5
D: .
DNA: TGTGCTAGTGGTTTGGATACAGGGCAGACGCTCACCACCGGGGAGCTGTTTTTT
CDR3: CASGLDTGQTLTTGELFF

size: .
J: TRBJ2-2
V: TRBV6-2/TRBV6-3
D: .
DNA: TGTGCCAGCAGTTATGCCGAGGGCCGGGGCACCGGGGAGCTGTTTTTT
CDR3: CASSYAEGRGTGELFF

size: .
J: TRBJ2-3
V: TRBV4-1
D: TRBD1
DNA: TGCGCCAGCAGCCAAGATAGTATCGGACAGGGCAAAATGGCAGATACGCAGTATTTT
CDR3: CASSQDSIGQGKMADTQYF

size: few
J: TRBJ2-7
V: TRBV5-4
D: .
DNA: TGTGCCAGCAGCTTCCCGGGAGTCAGGAACGAGCAGTACTTC
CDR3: CASSFPGVRNEQYF

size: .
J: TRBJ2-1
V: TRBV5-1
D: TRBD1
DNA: TGCGCCAGCGCCTCAGGGGGCTCTTACAATGAGCAGTTCTTC
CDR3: CASASGGSYNEQFF

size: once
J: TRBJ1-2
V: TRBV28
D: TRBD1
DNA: TGTGCCAGCACTCTGGGAGGGGGACAGGGGACGGACTATGGCTACACCTTC
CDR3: CASTLGGGQGTDYGYTF

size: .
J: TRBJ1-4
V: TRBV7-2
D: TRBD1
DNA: TGTGCCAGCAGCTTACTGTCAGGGGGTGGTGAAAAACTGTTTTTT
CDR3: CASSLLSGGGEKLFF

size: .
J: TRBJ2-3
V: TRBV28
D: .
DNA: TGTGCCAGCAGTTTAGTTGATGGAGGCAGCACAGATACGCAGTATTTT
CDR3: CASSLVDGGSTDTQYF

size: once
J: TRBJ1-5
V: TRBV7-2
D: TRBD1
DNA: TGTGCCAGCAGCCGACAGGGTCGTCAGCCCCAGCATTTT
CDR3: CASSRQGRQPQHF

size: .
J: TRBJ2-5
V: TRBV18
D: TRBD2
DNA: TGTGCCAGCTCAGCCCAAGGACTAGCGCAAGAGACCCAGTACTTC
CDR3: CASSAQGLAQETQYF